The 11 T cell receptor beta chains presented below share a single source sample, sequenced in a study of blood T cell repertoires in COVID-19. Assay used: immunoSEQ multiplex PCR; TCRdb lists only in-frame clones, some missing. This table has around 170,000 clones, less than 85% appearing once. The sequenced sample consisted of peripheral blood. The receptor set was obtained from a woman older than 75 with acute or convalescent COVID-19.

The V gene is TRBV24-1, the J gene TRBJ2-5, with 11 bases aligning to TRBD2. V lost 2 bases, J lost 4 bases, and 11 bases stayed unmatched. Germline-derived CDR1 and CDR2 are KGHDR and SFDVKD. CDR3 length: 18 residues. This chain's CDR3 is CATSDSGSGRVGAETQYF. The CDR3 nucleotides read TGTGCCACCAGTGATTCGGGTAGCGGGAGGGTAGGGGCAGAGACCCAGTACTTC.

The chain recombines TRBV5-6 with TRBJ2-3; TRBD2 is a possible D gene (6 bases). V gave up 0 bases and J gave up 1 base, with 9 bases separating them. Germline V gene lookup returns CDR1 SGHDT and CDR2 YYEEEE. CDR3 size: 15 residues. CDR3 sequence reads: CASSLGLGGTDTQYF. CDR3 bases: TGTGCCAGCAGCTTGGGACTAGGGGGCACAGATACGCAGTATTTT. Variable domain in full (rest from reference TRBV5-6 and TRBJ2-3): DAGVTQSPTHLIKTRGQQVTLRCSPKSGHDTVSWYQQALGQGPQFIFQYYEEEERQRGNFPDRFSGHQFPNYSSELNVNALLLGDSALYLCASSLGLGGTDTQYFGPGTRLTVL.

V gene TRBV7-6 combines with J gene TRBJ2-1; D not resolved. V lost 0 bases and J lost 6, with 6 bases in between. Looked up from germline, CDR1 is SGHVS and CDR2 is FNYEAQ. The CDR3 is 13 amino acids. As DNA, the CDR3 is TGTGCCAGCAGCTTAGCCCCTCCCAATGAGCAGTTCTTC. Translation: CASSLAPPNEQFF.

J is TRBJ1-2 and V is TRBV5-1; TRBD1 matches 9 bases. J was trimmed by 3 bases and V by 6 bases; bases with no gene match: 6. CDR3 length: 14 residues. Germline loops: CDR1 SGHRS, CDR2 YFSETQ. The DNA of the CDR3 is TGCGCCAGCACCACGGGACAGGGAGACTATGGCTACACCTTC. Its translation: CASTTGQGDYGYTF. Combining the CDR3 with reference TRBV5-1 and TRBJ1-2 gives the whole variable domain KAGVTQTPRYLIKTRGQQVTLSCSPISGHRSVSWYQQTPGQGLQFLFEYFSETQRNKGNFPGRFSGRQFSNSRSEMNVSTLELGDSALYLCASTTGQGDYGYTFGSGTRLTVV.

The rearrangement uses TRBV10-2 and TRBJ1-2; 8 nucleotides match TRBD1. The germline V gene has CDR1 WSHSY and CDR2 SAAADI. V trimming: 6 bases; J trimming: 2 bases; junction bases outside the gene matches: 5. This CDR3 has 14 residues. DNA of the CDR3: TGCGCCAGCAGCGATCACAGGGGGAACTATGGCTACACCTTC. It yields the protein CASSDHRGNYGYTF.

This rearrangement joins TRBV19 to TRBJ1-4, with D possibly being TRBD1 (5 bases). V was shortened by 8 bases and J by 3 bases, with 22 bases between the two germline ends. Germline CDR1 reads LNHDA; CDR2 reads SQIVND (reference sequence). The CDR3 spans 17 residues. CDR3 bases: TGTGCCAGTCGGGCGGGAACCCAGGGAGGGCCTAATGAAAAACTGTTTTTT. It translates to CASRAGTQGGPNEKLFF.

The rearrangement uses TRBV9 and TRBJ1-6; possible D gene TRBD1, 6 bases. The germline gives CDR1 SGDLS, CDR2 YYNGEE. This CDR3 has 15 amino acids. V lost 3 bases and J 4 bases, leaving 11 bases between the germline ends. The CDR3 nucleotides are TGTGCCAGCAGCGAGACAGGTCTATATAATTCACCCCTCCACTTT. This codes for CASSETGLYNSPLHF.

A single count supports this clone. This sequence joins TRBV9 and TRBJ2-5; D is ambiguous. This CDR3 has 14 residues. The germline V and J ends were trimmed by 1 base and 5 bases, with 12 bases remaining between them. Germline CDR1 SGDLS, CDR2 YYNGEE. DNA of the CDR3: TGTGCCAGCAGCGTATTATCGGGTTCGGAGACCCAGTACTTC. Translation: CASSVLSGSETQYF.

This clone was detected only once. The chain has TRBV27 and TRBJ1-2, with 10 bases identical to TRBD1. CDR1 and CDR2 from the germline V gene are MNHEY and SMNVEV (reference sequence). This CDR3 has 15 residues. The ends lost 1 base at V and 7 bases at J; junction bases unmatched: 6. CDR3 DNA: TGTGCCAGCAGTTTATATCGACAGGGGGCGGCTGGCTACACCTTC. Amino acids: CASSLYRQGAAGYTF.

The chain couples TRBV19 to TRBJ2-5; maybe TRBD2 (6 bases). Trimming removed 1 base at V and 5 bases at J, with 8 bases between. This CDR3 contains 13 residues. Germline assignment: CDR1 LNHDA and CDR2 SQIVND (reference sequence). CDR3 region: CASSIGGEETQYF. CDR3 DNA: TGTGCCAGTAGTATAGGCGGGGAGGAGACCCAGTACTTC.

V and J are TRBV4-2 and TRBJ1-4; perhaps TRBD1 as D (5 bases). This CDR3 spans 15 amino acids. Germline CDR1 reads LGHNA; CDR2 reads YNFKEQ. V was pared by 1 base and J by 8 bases, with 14 bases between. CDR3 nucleotide sequence: TGTGCCAGCAGCCAAGTAGGAGGGGATAACGAAAAACTGTTTTTT. Its translation: CASSQVGGDNEKLFF.